These 7 T cell receptor beta chains came from one sample sequenced in a study of T cell repertoires in cytomegalovirus infection. A single record per CDR3 protein comes from TCRdb applying MiXCR to the reads. The sample contains around 300,000 distinct CDR3 sequences, roughly a fifth of which appear only once. These receptors have no identified antigens. The specimen was cultured PBMCs, collected from culture after CMV antigen stimulation. Receptors were obtained from a human donor in good health (CMV status not recorded). Some clones in this sample may be carry-over from other donors' samples.

The chain combines TRBV6-2 or TRBV6-3 with TRBJ2-5; 7 positions match TRBD2. Germline V lookup: CDR1 MNHEY, CDR2 SVGEGT. This CDR3 has 16 residues. V trimming: 0 bases; J trimming: 5 bases; junction bases outside the gene matches: 9. CDR3 nucleotides: TGTGCCAGCAGTTACTCGAGTGCTAGCGGACGGGAGACCCAGTACTTC. It encodes CASSYSSASGRETQYF.

This clonotype was seen more than once but under ten times. The chain combines TRBV5-4 with TRBJ1-1, with D possibly being TRBD1 (5 bases). This CDR3 comprises 15 residues. Looked up from germline, CDR1 is SGHNT and CDR2 is YYREEE (reference sequence). V was pared by 0 bases and J by 5 bases, with 14 bases between. The CDR3 DNA reads as TGTGCCAGCAGCTTGGGTACAGGACGGGAGACTGAAGCTTTCTTT. It is translated as CASSLGTGRETEAFF. The full variable domain, in which reference TRBV5-4 and TRBJ1-1 provide the parts outside the CDR3, is ETGVTQSPTHLIKTRGQQVTLRCSSQSGHNTVSWYQQALGQGPQFIFQYYREEENGRGNFPPRFSGLQFPNYSSELNVNALELDDSALYLCASSLGTGRETEAFFGQGTRLTVV.

The chain carries TRBV7-6 and TRBJ2-7; TRBD2 aligns across 16 bases. Germline-derived CDR1 and CDR2 are SGHVS and FNYEAQ. V lost 3 bases and J lost 6; bases outside the gene matches: 8. This CDR3 comprises 17 residues. CDR3 nucleotides: TGTGCCAGCAGCTTGCCGGGACTAGCGGGAGGGACGACCGAGCAGTACTTC. Translated, it gives CASSLPGLAGGTTEQYF. The full variable domain, in which reference TRBV7-6 and TRBJ2-7 provide the parts outside the CDR3, is GAGVSQSPRYKVTKRGQDVALRCDPISGHVSLYWYRQALGQGPEFLTYFNYEAQQDKSGLPNDRFSAERPEGSISTLTIQRTEQRDSAMYRCASSLPGLAGGTTEQYFGPGTRLTVT.

This clonotype was seen once. No conserved phenylalanine or tryptophan ends this CDR3, so it is likely a read error. DNA of the CDR3: TGTGCCAGCAGCTTATCGGGGGGAACAGATACGCAGTATTCT. This translates into CASSLSGGTDTQYS. The rearrangement joins TRBV7-2 to TRBJ2-3; 7 nucleotides align to TRBD2. V shed 2 bases and J 3 bases; nucleotides not matched to a gene: 2. The CDR3 is made up of 14 amino acids. In germline, CDR1 is SGHTA, CDR2 FQGNSA.

This chain joins TRBV24-1 and TRBJ2-3; D remains ambiguous. Trimming took off 4 bases at V and 0 bases at J, with 7 bases between the two ends. This CDR3 region has 14 residues. Germline V gives CDR1 KGHDR, CDR2 SFDVKD. The CDR3 spells CATSEPGSTDTQYF. Written as DNA, the CDR3 is TGTGCCACCAGTGAACCAGGAAGCACAGATACGCAGTATTTT.

V is TRBV6-1 and J is TRBJ2-7; possible D gene TRBD2, 5 bases. The V end lost 3 bases, the J end lost 0 bases, and 15 bases lay between the germline ends. CDR1 and CDR2 (germline): MNHNS, SASEGT. The CDR3 runs 16 residues. CDR3 sequence: CASSERIVGSSYEQYV. The CDR3 nucleotides are TGTGCCAGCAGTGAGAGAATTGTGGGGAGCTCCTACGAGCAGTACGTC.

The chain links TRBV12-3 or TRBV12-4 to TRBJ2-3; D gene unclear. V lost 2 bases, J lost 7 bases, and 13 bases lay in between. This CDR3 region has 14 residues. The CDR3 loop reads CASSLLGGSNTQYF. The CDR3 bases are TGTGCCAGCAGTTTATTGGGCGGCTCAAATACGCAGTATTTT.